A single sample is the source of the 22 T cell receptor beta chains below, sequenced in a study of T cell repertoires in cytomegalovirus infection. A single record per CDR3 protein comes from TCRdb applying MiXCR to the reads. The data contain over 250,000 distinct CDR3 sequences, 20% to 25% of them seen just once; the ten biggest clones take up about 21%. Antigen specificity for these receptors is unknown. Material: cultured PBMCs, obtained from culture after CMV antigen stimulation. These receptor sequences come from a human donor in good health (CMV status not recorded). Some clones in this sample may be carry-over from other donors' samples.

This clonotype has only a few counts. This chain connects TRBV7-2 to TRBJ2-5; D is uncertain. V was pared by 5 bases and J by 3 bases, with 7 bases between. Germline V CDR1 and CDR2: SGHTA, FQGNSA. The CDR3 is 12 amino acids. The DNA of the CDR3 is TGTGCCAGCAGCGATGTTAAAGAGACCCAGTACTTC. Its translation is CASSDVKETQYF.

This clonotype showed up just a few times. The rearrangement uses TRBV19 and TRBJ2-3, with D maybe TRBD2 (6 bases). The V end lost 7 bases, the J end lost 2 bases, and 16 bases lay between the germline ends. CDR1 and CDR2 from the germline V gene are LNHDA and SQIVND (reference sequence). The CDR3 is 15 amino acids. CDR3 DNA sequence: TGTGCCAGTAAGGGTTTGGGACTGTACACAGATACGCAGTATTTT. Amino acid sequence: CASKGLGLYTDTQYF.

This rearrangement joins TRBV2 to TRBJ1-2; 7 positions agree with TRBD1. With 7 bases clipped from V and 5 bases from J, the junction kept 7 bases outside the gene matches. The CDR3 consists of 13 residues. Germline loops: CDR1 SNHLY, CDR2 FYNNEI. The CDR3 region is CASIRTGSYGYTF. The CDR3 coding sequence is TGTGCCAGCATACGGACAGGTTCATATGGCTACACCTTC.

This clonotype was counted ten times or more. V is TRBV7-9 and J is TRBJ2-7, with 12 nucleotides matching TRBD2. CDR3 size: 15 residues. Trimming at V came to 5 bases and at J to 4 bases, leaving 6 bases not matched to a gene. Germline CDR1 SEHNR, CDR2 FQNEAQ (reference sequence). The CDR3: CASSPPGLAGYEQYF. The CDR3 DNA reads TGTGCCAGCAGCCCCCCGGGACTAGCGGGTTACGAGCAGTACTTC.

This clonotype was recorded at least ten times. The chain recombines TRBV7-2 with TRBJ1-5; D is undetermined. CDR1 and CDR2 (germline): SGHTA, FQGNSA. The CDR3 consists of 15 residues. The V and J ends lost 5 bases and 8 bases respectively, with 19 bases between them. This CDR3 is CASSLGSGNREPQHF. The DNA of the CDR3 is TGTGCCAGCAGCCTTGGCAGTGGGAACCGAGAGCCCCAGCATTTT.

This clonotype was seen a handful of times. The J gene is TRBJ2-2, the V gene TRBV7-2; a possible D gene is TRBD1 (6 bases). This CDR3 has 16 amino acids. Germline values: CDR1 SGHTA, CDR2 FQGNSA. The V and J ends lost 2 bases and 5 bases respectively, with 15 bases between them. The CDR3 DNA is TGTGCCAGCAGCTTAATCAGGGGACCTATGACCGGGGAGCTGTTTTTT. It translates to CASSLIRGPMTGELFF.

The rearrangement uses TRBV7-2 and TRBJ1-4; D gene unclear. CDR1 is SGHTA, CDR2 FQGNSA, per germline. This CDR3 has 13 amino acids. V was pared by 3 bases and J by 5 bases, with 7 bases between. CDR3 protein: CASSLSQNEKLFF. CDR3 DNA sequence: TGTGCCAGCAGCTTGTCTCAGAATGAAAAACTGTTTTTT. The full variable domain, its missing parts supplied by reference TRBV7-2 and TRBJ1-4, is GAGVSQSPSNKVTEKGKDVELRCDPISGHTALYWYRQSLGQGLEFLIYFQGNSAPDKSGLPSDRFSAERTGGSVSTLTIQRTQQEDSAVYLCASSLSQNEKLFFGSGTQLSVL.

This clonotype was counted only a few times. V usage is TRBV30 and J usage is TRBJ2-4; TRBD2 matches 7 bases. Trimming cost V 1 base and J 9 bases; bases outside gene matches: 6. The CDR3 loop spans 13 amino acids. Germline values: CDR1 GTSNPN, CDR2 SVGIG (reference sequence). This CDR3 reads CAWSADPGGIQYF. In DNA, the CDR3 is TGTGCCTGGAGTGCTGACCCGGGGGGCATTCAGTACTTC. Complete variable domain (other parts from reference TRBV30 and TRBJ2-4): SQTIHQWPATLVQPVGSPLSLECTVEGTSNPNLYWYRQAAGRGLQLLFYSVGIGQISSEVPQNLSASRPQDRQFILSSKKLLLSDSGFYLCAWSADPGGIQYFGAGTRLSVL.

This clonotype was seen more than once but under ten times. The chain employs TRBV6-1 and TRBJ1-5, with D hard to call. The germline V gene encodes CDR1 MNHNS and CDR2 SASEGT. The CDR3 has 14 amino acids. Between the trimmed V and J ends, which lost 0 bases and 7 bases, there was a span of 10 bases. The CDR3 reads CASSEASQLQPQHF. CDR3 nucleotides: TGTGCCAGCAGTGAAGCGAGTCAGCTCCAGCCCCAGCATTTT.

This chain connects TRBV10-3 to TRBJ2-3, with 7 positions matching TRBD2. With V trimmed by 5 bases and J by 0 bases, 5 bases remained unmatched. Germline values: CDR1 ENHRY, CDR2 SYGVKD. The CDR3 covers 15 residues. In DNA, the CDR3 is TGTGCCATCAGTTCAACTAGCGAAAGCACAGATACGCAGTATTTT. This sequence encodes CAISSTSESTDTQYF.

This sequence joins TRBV6-5 and TRBJ1-3, with a possible D match to TRBD1 (5 bases). Trimming removed 7 bases from V and 0 bases from J, with 10 bases in between. CDR3 size: 14 residues. Per the germline V gene, CDR1 is MNHEY and CDR2 is SVGAGI. This CDR3 reads CASIDRSSGNTIYF. DNA of the CDR3: TGTGCCAGCATCGACAGATCCTCTGGAAACACCATATATTTT.

The chain combines TRBV7-9 with TRBJ2-2; a possible D gene is TRBD2 (5 bases). The CDR3 is made up of 14 amino acids. V lost 3 bases to trimming and J lost 3 bases, with 8 bases between them. Germline values: CDR1 SEHNR, CDR2 FQNEAQ (reference sequence). In DNA, the CDR3 is TGTGCCAGCAGCTTTGAGGGTGACACCGGGGAGCTGTTTTTT. It encodes CASSFEGDTGELFF.

As concerns this clonotype: A single base separates this from a much larger clone, so it may be a read error. This rearrangement joins TRBV7-6 to TRBJ2-2; TRBD2 matches at 14 bases. The CDR3 length is 15 residues. The ends lost 11 bases at V and 5 bases at J; junction bases unmatched: 7. Germline CDR1 is SGHVS and CDR2 is FNYEAQ. CDR3 coding DNA: TGTGCCGGCGGAGGACTAGCGGGAGGTACCGGGGAGCTGTTTTTT. It codes for CAGGGLAGGTGELFF. The full variable domain, completed using reference TRBV7-6 and TRBJ2-2, is GAGVSQSPRYKVTKRGQDVALRCDPISGHVSLYWYRQALGQGPEFLTYFNYEAQQDKSGLPNDRFSAERPEGSISTLTIQRTEQRDSAMYRCAGGGLAGGTGELFFGEGSRLTVL.

The table lists this clonotype with a few counts. The CDR3 DNA follows: TGTGCCAGCAGCAGAGGGGACAGTTCAGACGAGCAGTACTTC. Amino acids: CASSRGDSSDEQYF. The chain uses TRBV5-4 and TRBJ2-7; TRBD1 agrees at 7 bases. CDR3 size: 14 residues. Germline V gene lookup returns CDR1 SGHNT and CDR2 YYREEE (reference sequence). J lost 5 bases, V lost 4 bases, and 9 bases had no gene match.

V usage is TRBV11-2 and J usage is TRBJ2-5, with 7 bases that match TRBD1. Germline CDR1 is SGHAT and CDR2 is FQNNGV. J was trimmed by 4 bases and V by 5 bases; bases with no gene match: 7. CDR3 length: 14 residues. In nucleotides, the CDR3 is TGTGCCAGCAGCCACGGACAGGTTCGAGAGACCCAGTACTTC. It encodes CASSHGQVRETQYF.

This clonotype has only a few counts. The chain combines TRBV24-1 with TRBJ2-1, with D uncertain. CDR3 size: 11 residues. Germline CDR1 is KGHDR and CDR2 is SFDVKD. The V end was cut by 1 base, the J end by 9 bases, with 3 bases between. This CDR3 is CATSDFLEQFF. The CDR3 bases are TGTGCCACCAGTGATTTTCTTGAGCAGTTCTTC.

The chain joins TRBV7-2 to TRBJ2-7; TRBD2 agrees at 7 bases. The length of the CDR3 is 14 residues. J was trimmed by 9 bases and V by 8 bases; bases with no gene match: 16. The germline gives CDR1 SGHTA, CDR2 FQGNSA. The CDR3 sequence: CASVSTGGSEVQYV. CDR3 DNA: TGTGCCAGCGTCTCGACGGGCGGGAGTGAGGTGCAGTACGTC.

The chain carries TRBV28 and TRBJ1-5; 9 nucleotides match TRBD1. The germline gives CDR1 MDHEN, CDR2 SYDVKM. V lost 6 bases and J lost 3; bases outside the gene matches: 9. The CDR3 has 16 residues. The CDR3 DNA sequence: TGTGCCAGCAGACCAGGCGGACAGGGGACCAATCAGCCCCAGCATTTT. Translation: CASRPGGQGTNQPQHF. Drawing the rest from reference TRBV28 and TRBJ1-5, the complete variable domain is DVKVTQSSRYLVKRTGEKVFLECVQDMDHENMFWYRQDPGLGLRLIYFSYDVKMKEKGDIPEGYSVSREKKERFSLILESASTNQTSMYLCASRPGGQGTNQPQHFGDGTRLSIL.

The CDR3 sequence: CASSLRGRPSYNEQFF. The DNA of the CDR3 is TGTGCCAGCAGTTTACGGGGGAGGCCCTCCTACAATGAGCAGTTCTTC. The rearrangement uses TRBV12-3 or TRBV12-4 and TRBJ2-1, with D possibly TRBD2 on 6 matching bases. Deletions cut 2 bases from V and 0 bases from J, with 11 bases between. CDR3 length: 16 residues.

This clonotype occurred a few times. CDR3 protein: CASSDRDRGSNSPLHF. The CDR3 nucleotides are TGTGCCAGCAGCGACCGCGACAGGGGGTCAAATTCACCCCTCCACTTT. This chain uses TRBV7-9 with TRBJ1-6; 9 bases agree with TRBD1. This CDR3 has 16 amino acids. Germline assignment: CDR1 SEHNR and CDR2 FQNEAQ (reference sequence). J was trimmed by 7 bases and V by 5 bases; bases with no gene match: 9.

The V call is TRBV5-1, the J call TRBJ1-3; 10 bases are a match to TRBD1. Germline lookup yields CDR1 SGHRS and CDR2 YFSETQ. Trimming at V came to 4 bases and at J to 0 bases, leaving 4 bases not matched to a gene. The CDR3 has 16 amino acids. The CDR3 sequence is CASSKDRGDSGNTIYF. CDR3 bases: TGCGCCAGCAGCAAGGACAGGGGGGACTCTGGAAACACCATATATTTT.

V gene TRBV11-2 combines with J gene TRBJ2-6; D call uncertain. Germline CDR1 reads SGHAT; CDR2 reads FQNNGV. Trimming took off 3 bases at V and 6 bases at J, with 6 bases between the two ends. The CDR3 runs 13 residues. The CDR3 loop reads CASSFDLANVLTF. DNA of the CDR3: TGTGCCAGCAGCTTCGACCTGGCCAACGTCCTGACTTTC.